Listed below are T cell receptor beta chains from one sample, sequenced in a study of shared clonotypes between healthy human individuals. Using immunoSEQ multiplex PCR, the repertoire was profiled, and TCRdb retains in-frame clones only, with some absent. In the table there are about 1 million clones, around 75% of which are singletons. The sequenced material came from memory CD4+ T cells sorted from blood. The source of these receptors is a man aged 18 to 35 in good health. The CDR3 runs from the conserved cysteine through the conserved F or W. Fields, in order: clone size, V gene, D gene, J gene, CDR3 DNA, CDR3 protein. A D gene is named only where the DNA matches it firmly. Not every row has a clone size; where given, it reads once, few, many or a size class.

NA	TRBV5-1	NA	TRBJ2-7	TGCGCCAGCAGCTTGGAAGGGGCCTACGAGCAGTACTTC	CASSLEGAYEQYF
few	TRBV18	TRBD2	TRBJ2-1	TGTGCCAGCTCACCCGGGACTAGCGGGAAAAAGCAGTTCTTC	CASSPGTSGKKQFF
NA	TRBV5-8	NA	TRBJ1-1	TGTGCCAGCAGCTTCAGGGGATCCAACACTGAAGCTTTCTTT	CASSFRGSNTEAFF
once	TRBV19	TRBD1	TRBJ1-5	TGTGCCAGTAGTGTCTCGGGACAGTTTAATCAGCCCCAGCATTTT	CASSVSGQFNQPQHF
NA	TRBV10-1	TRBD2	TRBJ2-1	TGCGCCAGCAGTGTTACGGGAGGAGGGAAAAATGAGCAGTTCTTC	CASSVTGGGKNEQFF
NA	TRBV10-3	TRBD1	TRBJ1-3	TGTGCCATCAGTGAGCGAGGGGGACAGGGAAACACCATATATTTT	CAISERGGQGNTIYF
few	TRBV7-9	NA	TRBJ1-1	TGTGCCAGCAGCTTAGCGTTGGGGCGGATCACTGAAGCTTTCTTT	CASSLALGRITEAFF
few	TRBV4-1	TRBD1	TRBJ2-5	TGCGCCAGCAGCCCTGGGACAGGATGGGACCAAGAGACCCAGTACTTC	CASSPGTGWDQETQYF
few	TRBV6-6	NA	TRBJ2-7	TGTGCCAGCAGGTCGAATTTGGGGGGGCCGTATTACTTC	CASRSNLGGPYYF
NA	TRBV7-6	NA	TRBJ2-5	TGTGCCAGCAGCCTATCATCGCCGGGACCTACCACGGGGGAGACCCAGTACTTC	CASSLSSPGPTTGETQYF
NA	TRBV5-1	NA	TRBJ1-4	TGCGCCAGCAGCCCACAGGGACCTGCAACTAATGAAAAACTGTTTTTT	CASSPQGPATNEKLFF
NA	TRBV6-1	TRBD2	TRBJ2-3	TGTGCCAGCAGTGGGAAGGGTAGCGGGACCACAGATACGCAGTATTTT	CASSGKGSGTTDTQYF
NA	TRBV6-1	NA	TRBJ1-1	TGTGCCAGCCGAGGGAATCTGAACACTGAAGCTTTCTTT	CASRGNLNTEAFF
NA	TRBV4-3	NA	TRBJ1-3	TGCGCCAGCAGTCCAGTAGCTGGGAATGGAAACACCATATATTTT	CASSPVAGNGNTIYF
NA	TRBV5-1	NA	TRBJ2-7	TGCGCCAGCAGCTTGGGTTGGGGGACCGAGCAGTACTTC	CASSLGWGTEQYF
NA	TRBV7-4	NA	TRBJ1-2	TGTGCCAGCAGCTTACCGGGGCCAGCTAACTATGGCTACACCTTC	CASSLPGPANYGYTF
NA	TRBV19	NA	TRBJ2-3	TGTGCCAGTAGTATAGATGCGGGACTGGTGGCAGATACGCAGTATTTT	CASSIDAGLVADTQYF
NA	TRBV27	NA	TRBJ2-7	TGTGCCAGCAGTTTAAGTTTGGGGTCTCCTCGGGAGCAGTACTTC	CASSLSLGSPREQYF
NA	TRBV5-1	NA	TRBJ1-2	TGCGCCAGCAGCCAGGACAGTCCATCAAGCTACACCTTC	CASSQDSPSSYTF
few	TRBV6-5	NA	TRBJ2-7	TGTGCCACCGTGAGATCTACTCCCCCCTACGAGCAGTACTTC	CATVRSTPPYEQYF
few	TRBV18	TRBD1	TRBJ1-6	TGTGCCAGCTCACCGTCTACAGGGGGCGCAGGTTCACCCCTCCACTTT	CASSPSTGGAGSPLHF
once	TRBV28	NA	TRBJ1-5	TGTGCCAGCAGTTTAAATCAGGGGCAGCCCCAGCATTTT	CASSLNQGQPQHF
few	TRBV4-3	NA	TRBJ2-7	TGCGCCAGCAGCCAAGGTACCTACGAGCAGTACTTC	CASSQGTYEQYF
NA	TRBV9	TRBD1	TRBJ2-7	TGTGCCAGCAGCGTAGACAGGGGGCGCGGCGAGCAGTACTTC	CASSVDRGRGEQYF
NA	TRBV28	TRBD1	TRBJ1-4	TGTGCCAGCAGTTCTTACAGGGGGGGGCAGGAAAAACTGTTTTTT	CASSSYRGGQEKLFF
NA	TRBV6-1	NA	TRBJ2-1	TGTGCCAGCATGGGCAAGAATAACAATGAGCAGTTCTTC	CASMGKNNNEQFF
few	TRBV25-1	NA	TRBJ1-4	TGTGCCAGCAGTGAATGGGGACAAGCAACTAATGAAAAACTGTTTTTT	CASSEWGQATNEKLFF
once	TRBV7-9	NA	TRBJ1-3	TGTGCCAGCAGCTTAGCGGCAGGGAGTGGAAACACCATATATTTT	CASSLAAGSGNTIYF
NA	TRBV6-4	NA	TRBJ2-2	TGTGCCAGCAGTGACCTTTCCACCGGGGAGCTGTTTTTT	CASSDLSTGELFF
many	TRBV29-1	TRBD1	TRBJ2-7	TGCAGCGTTGAGGCGGACAGGGGGCGCGACGAGCAGTACTTC	CSVEADRGRDEQYF
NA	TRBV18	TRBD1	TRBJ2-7	TGTGCCAGCTCACCACCCGACAGGGAATACGAGCAGTACTTC	CASSPPDREYEQYF
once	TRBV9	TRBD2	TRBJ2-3	TGTGCCAGCAGCCTCAGACTAGCGGGGGCGTCCGATACGCAGTATTTT	CASSLRLAGASDTQYF
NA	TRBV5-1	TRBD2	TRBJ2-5	TGCGCCAGCAGCTTACAGACTAGCGGCCAAGAGACCCAGTACTTC	CASSLQTSGQETQYF
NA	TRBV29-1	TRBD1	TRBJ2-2	TGCAGCGTTGAGCAGGGGGCTTACGCCGGGGAGCTGTTTTTT	CSVEQGAYAGELFF
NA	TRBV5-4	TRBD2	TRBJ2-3	TGTGCCAGCAGCGCTGGACTAGCGGGAGATACGCAGTATTTT	CASSAGLAGDTQYF
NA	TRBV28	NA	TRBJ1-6	TGTGCCAGCAGTTTACCCCCCGCAGTAGTGACCCTCCACTTT	CASSLPPAVVTLHF
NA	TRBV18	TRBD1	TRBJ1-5	TGTGCCAGCTCTCCGCAGGGGGCTAGCAATCAGCCCCAGCATTTT	CASSPQGASNQPQHF
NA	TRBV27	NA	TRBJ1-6	TGTGCCAGCAGTTCCCAGGTTAATTCACCCCTCCACTTT	CASSSQVNSPLHF
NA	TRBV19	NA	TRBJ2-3	TGTGCCAGTAGTAACCGGGACGGGACAGATACGCAGTATTTT	CASSNRDGTDTQYF
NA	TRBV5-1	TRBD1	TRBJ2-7	TGCGCCAGCAGCTCGCATCGGACAGGTTCCGGCGAGCAGTACTTC	CASSSHRTGSGEQYF
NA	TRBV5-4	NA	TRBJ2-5	TGTGCCAGCAGCTTCTTCACCGGGAGACAAGAGACCCAGTACTTC	CASSFFTGRQETQYF
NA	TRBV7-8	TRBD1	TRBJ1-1	TGTGCCAGCAGCTTCGTGGGACAGGGGGCCTTCACTGAAGCTTTCTTT	CASSFVGQGAFTEAFF
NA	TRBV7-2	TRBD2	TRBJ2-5	TGTGCCAGCAGCTCCGGCTGGGGACTAGCTAACCAAGAGACCCAGTACTTC	CASSSGWGLANQETQYF
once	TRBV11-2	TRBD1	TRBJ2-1	TGTGCCAGCAGCACGGGACAGGGGCTCGACAATGAGCAGTTCTTC	CASSTGQGLDNEQFF
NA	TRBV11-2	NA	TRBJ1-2	TGTGCCAGCTCATTGGGGGGGTCGTATGGCTACACCTTC	CASSLGGSYGYTF
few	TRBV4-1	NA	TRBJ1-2	TGCGCCAGCAGCCAAGGACGCGGTTTAGACTATGGCTACACCTTC	CASSQGRGLDYGYTF
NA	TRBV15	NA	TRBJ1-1	TGTGCCACCAAATGGGACCCATCAGGGAACACTGAAGCTTTCTTT	CATKWDPSGNTEAFF
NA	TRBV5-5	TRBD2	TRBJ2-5	TGTGCCAGCAGCTTTTCGGGGGGATCCCAAGAGACCCAGTACTTC	CASSFSGGSQETQYF